The T cell receptor (beta chain) under discussion was sequenced for a study of cytomegalovirus exposure and HLA in healthy donors. Germline CDR1 SGHNT, CDR2 YYREEE (reference sequence). V was pared by 0 bases and J by 2 bases, with 18 bases between. The CDR3 length is 17 residues. The primer mix had 60 Vbeta and 13 Jbeta primers. The assay was immunoSEQ multiplex PCR, and TCRdb's table has in-frame clones only and misses some. The sample shows about 86,000 clones, approximately 78% of them seen only once. The chain combines TRBV5-4 with TRBJ2-7, with a weak D call TRBD2 (7 bases). This TCR was recovered from a male donor in good health and CMV-seropositive. Sequencing was done on a sample of PBMCs. Written as DNA, the CDR3 is TGTGCCAGCAGCTTGGGTGGTGGGGGGGCGTGGGCCTACGAGCAGTACTTC. Its protein is CASSLGGGGAWAYEQYF.